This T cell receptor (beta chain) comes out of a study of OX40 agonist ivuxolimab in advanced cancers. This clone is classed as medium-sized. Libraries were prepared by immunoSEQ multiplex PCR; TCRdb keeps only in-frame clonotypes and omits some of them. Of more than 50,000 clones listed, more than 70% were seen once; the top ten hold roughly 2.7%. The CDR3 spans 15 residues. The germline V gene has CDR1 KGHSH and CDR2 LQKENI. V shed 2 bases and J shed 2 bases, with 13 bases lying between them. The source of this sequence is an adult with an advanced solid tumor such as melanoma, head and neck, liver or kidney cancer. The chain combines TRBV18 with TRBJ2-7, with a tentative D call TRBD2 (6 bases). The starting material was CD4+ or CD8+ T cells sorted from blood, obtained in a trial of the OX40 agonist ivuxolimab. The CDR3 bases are TGTGCCAGCTCACCAGGCTCGACTAGTACCTACGAGCAGTACTTC. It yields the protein CASSPGSTSTYEQYF.